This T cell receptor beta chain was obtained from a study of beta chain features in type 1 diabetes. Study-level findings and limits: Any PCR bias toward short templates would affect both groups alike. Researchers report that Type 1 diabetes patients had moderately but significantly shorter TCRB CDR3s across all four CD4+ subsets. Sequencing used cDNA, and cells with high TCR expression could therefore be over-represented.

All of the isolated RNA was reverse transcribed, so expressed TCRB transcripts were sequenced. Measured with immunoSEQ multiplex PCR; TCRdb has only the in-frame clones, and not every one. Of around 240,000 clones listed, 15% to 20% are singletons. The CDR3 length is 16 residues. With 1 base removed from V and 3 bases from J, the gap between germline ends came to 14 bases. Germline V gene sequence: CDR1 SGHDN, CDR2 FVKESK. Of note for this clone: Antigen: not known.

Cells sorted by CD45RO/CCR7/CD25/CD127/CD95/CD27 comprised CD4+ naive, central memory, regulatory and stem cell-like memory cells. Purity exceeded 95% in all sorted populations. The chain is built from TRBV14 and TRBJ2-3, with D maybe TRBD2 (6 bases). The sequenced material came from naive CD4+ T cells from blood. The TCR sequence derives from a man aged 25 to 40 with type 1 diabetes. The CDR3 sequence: CASSQGRRLVTDTQYF. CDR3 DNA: TGTGCCAGCAGCCAAGGAAGGAGACTAGTAACAGATACGCAGTATTTT.